The clone carrying this T cell receptor beta chain was seen ten or more times. Germline is not matched at one junction end, which may reflect a read error. Amplification yielded TCR beta CDR3 regions, with RNA transcripts as the source. An initial round of RT-PCR targeting the TCR CDR3 relied on the HTBI primer set. One entry per CDR3 protein, called by TCRdb with MiXCR from the multiplex PCR reads. The repertoire holds a few hundred thousand distinct CDR3 sequences, with under 20% as singletons. The definition of stable Graves' hyperthyroidism was no ophthalmopathy progression within 18 months. Patients were aged 18 to 65, had disease duration under 2 months, and had newly diagnosed hyperthyroidism. Patients with uncontrolled infections, other autoimmune diseases, pregnancy or lactation were excluded. The entry originates in a study of T cells in Graves' hyperthyroidism and ophthalmopathy. The germline CDR1 and CDR2 sequences are MNHNS and SASEGT. The CDR3 runs 16 residues.

The sequenced sample was blood. This clonotype was obtained from a woman under 30 with Graves' hyperthyroidism. The gene calls are TRBV6-1 and TRBJ2-4; TRBD1 matches 7 bases. CDR3 residues: CASGTARGLAKNIKYF. The CDR3 DNA follows: TGTGCCAGCGGGACAGCGAGGGGTCTAGCCAAAAACATTAAGTACTTC.